This is a list of T cell receptor beta chains from one sample in a study of regulatory T cells in long-lasting Graves disease. MiXCR, run by TCRdb on the multiplex PCR reads, gives a single entry per CDR3 protein. The profile covers about 430,000 distinct CDR3 sequences, with 20% to 25% appearing a single time and 13% to 15% taken by the ten largest. Sequenced material: peripheral blood mononuclear cells (PBMCs), taken when the disease was refractory, from a patient treated with antithyroid drugs. These receptors came from a female donor with Graves disease. Both conserved end residues are part of each CDR3. The D gene is left open where the match is weak. The size field is filled for only some rows; it gives once, few, many or a size class.

J gene: TRBJ1-5
V gene: TRBV24-1
D gene: .
clone size: few
CDR3 protein: CATSASGRGVIANQPQHF
CDR3 DNA: TGTGCCACCAGTGCAAGCGGTCGAGGGGTTATAGCGAATCAGCCCCAGCATTTT

J gene: TRBJ2-5
V gene: TRBV28
D gene: .
clone size: many
CDR3 protein: CASATLDGRRGTQYF
CDR3 DNA: TGTGCCAGCGCGACTCTGGACGGGAGACGGGGAACCCAGTACTTC

J gene: TRBJ2-6
V gene: TRBV6-5
D gene: .
clone size: few
CDR3 protein: CASSYLTNSGANVLTF
CDR3 DNA: TGTGCCAGCAGTTACTTAACCAACTCTGGGGCCAACGTCCTGACTTTC

J gene: TRBJ1-5
V gene: TRBV28
D gene: .
clone size: many
CDR3 protein: CASSFGPEGIYSNQPQHF
CDR3 DNA: TGTGCCAGCAGTTTCGGCCCGGAGGGGATCTATAGCAATCAGCCCCAGCATTTT

J gene: TRBJ2-3
V gene: TRBV4-1
D gene: TRBD2
clone size: .
CDR3 protein: CASSRDLSGKFKDTQYF
CDR3 DNA: TGCGCCAGCAGCCGGGACCTTAGCGGGAAGTTTAAAGATACGCAGTATTTT

J gene: TRBJ2-2
V gene: TRBV29-1
D gene: .
clone size: few
CDR3 protein: CSGLSGGHGELFF
CDR3 DNA: TGCAGCGGGCTTTCGGGGGGCCACGGGGAGCTGTTTTTT

J gene: TRBJ2-7
V gene: TRBV5-1
D gene: .
clone size: many
CDR3 protein: CASSPWSKTYEQYF
CDR3 DNA: TGCGCCAGCAGTCCTTGGTCCAAAACCTACGAGCAGTACTTC

J gene: TRBJ2-2
V gene: TRBV12-3/TRBV12-4
D gene: TRBD1
clone size: few
CDR3 protein: CASRLNRGRAITGELFF
CDR3 DNA: TGTGCCAGCAGATTAAACAGGGGGCGAGCCATAACCGGGGAGCTGTTTTTT

J gene: TRBJ2-3
V gene: TRBV19
D gene: TRBD2
clone size: .
CDR3 protein: CASSDIAGRTTDTQYF
CDR3 DNA: TGTGCCAGTAGTGACATAGCGGGGAGGACTACAGATACGCAGTATTTT

J gene: TRBJ2-4
V gene: TRBV6-1
D gene: .
clone size: many
CDR3 protein: CASSAQLAKNIQYF
CDR3 DNA: TGTGCCAGCAGTGCCCAGCTAGCCAAAAACATTCAGTACTTC

J gene: TRBJ2-7
V gene: TRBV20-1
D gene: .
clone size: few
CDR3 protein: CSASLPGTYEQYF
CDR3 DNA: TGCAGTGCTAGCCTCCCAGGGACTTACGAGCAGTACTTC

J gene: TRBJ2-5
V gene: TRBV9
D gene: .
clone size: many
CDR3 protein: CASSVGPKTQYF
CDR3 DNA: TGTGCCAGCAGCGTAGGCCCCAAGACCCAGTACTTC

J gene: TRBJ1-1
V gene: TRBV2
D gene: .
clone size: .
CDR3 protein: CASSEGAGGAEAFF
CDR3 DNA: TGTGCCAGCAGTGAAGGGGCGGGAGGGGCTGAAGCTTTCTTT

J gene: TRBJ2-7
V gene: TRBV29-1
D gene: TRBD2
clone size: many
CDR3 protein: CSVAGLERGFYEQYF
CDR3 DNA: TGCAGCGTCGCGGGTTTGGAGCGGGGTTTCTACGAGCAGTACTTC

J gene: TRBJ2-5
V gene: TRBV7-2
D gene: TRBD2
clone size: few
CDR3 protein: CASSQTSGRGQETQYF
CDR3 DNA: TGTGCCAGCAGCCAGACTAGCGGGAGAGGGCAAGAGACCCAGTACTTC

J gene: TRBJ2-2
V gene: TRBV28
D gene: .
clone size: .
CDR3 protein: CASSFSIGDTGELFF
CDR3 DNA: TGTGCCAGCAGTTTCTCCATAGGGGACACCGGGGAGCTGTTTTTT

J gene: TRBJ2-7
V gene: TRBV5-1
D gene: TRBD2
clone size: many
CDR3 protein: CASTNSGTSGRDEQYF
CDR3 DNA: TGCGCCAGCACTAACTCAGGGACTAGCGGGAGGGACGAGCAGTACTTC

J gene: TRBJ2-2
V gene: TRBV12-3/TRBV12-4
D gene: .
clone size: few
CDR3 protein: CASSHGAYTGELFF
CDR3 DNA: TGTGCCAGCAGCCACGGGGCTTACACCGGGGAGCTGTTTTTT

J gene: TRBJ2-2
V gene: TRBV28
D gene: TRBD2
clone size: many
CDR3 protein: CASSPGGSGSAGELFF
CDR3 DNA: TGTGCCAGCAGTCCCGGCGGTAGCGGGAGTGCCGGGGAGCTGTTTTTT

J gene: TRBJ1-2
V gene: TRBV27
D gene: .
clone size: few
CDR3 protein: CASSPPRGAYGYTF
CDR3 DNA: TGTGCCAGCAGTCCCCCCCGGGGGGCCTATGGCTACACCTTC

J gene: TRBJ2-5
V gene: TRBV19
D gene: .
clone size: few
CDR3 protein: CASQQGPQETQYF
CDR3 DNA: TGTGCCAGTCAGCAGGGACCCCAAGAGACCCAGTACTTC

J gene: TRBJ2-5
V gene: TRBV28
D gene: .
clone size: many
CDR3 protein: CASSLGRGRREQETQYF
CDR3 DNA: TGTGCCAGCAGTTTAGGGAGGGGGAGGAGGGAACAAGAGACCCAGTACTTC

J gene: TRBJ1-1
V gene: TRBV11-2
D gene: .
clone size: many
CDR3 protein: CASSIGQQVAFF
CDR3 DNA: TGTGCCAGCAGCATCGGACAGCAGGTAGCTTTCTTT

J gene: TRBJ1-2
V gene: TRBV28
D gene: TRBD1
clone size: .
CDR3 protein: CASSSRQGDTNYGYTF
CDR3 DNA: TGTGCCAGCAGCTCCCGACAGGGAGATACTAACTATGGCTACACCTTC

J gene: TRBJ1-1
V gene: TRBV27
D gene: .
clone size: many
CDR3 protein: CASSLARGGTQNTEAFF
CDR3 DNA: TGTGCCAGCAGTTTAGCTAGGGGGGGGACTCAGAACACTGAAGCTTTCTTT

J gene: TRBJ2-5
V gene: TRBV10-3
D gene: .
clone size: many
CDR3 protein: CAISETPRGAGETQYF
CDR3 DNA: TGTGCCATCAGTGAGACCCCTCGGGGGGCGGGGGAGACCCAGTACTTC

J gene: TRBJ2-7
V gene: TRBV27
D gene: .
clone size: few
CDR3 protein: CASSLWSGSPYEQYF
CDR3 DNA: TGTGCCAGCAGTTTATGGTCTGGGAGCCCCTACGAGCAGTACTTC

J gene: TRBJ2-3
V gene: TRBV2
D gene: TRBD2
clone size: many
CDR3 protein: CASKPGLAPTDTQYF
CDR3 DNA: TGTGCCAGCAAGCCAGGACTAGCGCCCACAGATACGCAGTATTTT

J gene: TRBJ2-7
V gene: TRBV29-1
D gene: .
clone size: few
CDR3 protein: CSVEGDVSYEQYF
CDR3 DNA: TGCAGCGTTGAAGGGGACGTATCCTACGAGCAGTACTTC

J gene: TRBJ2-1
V gene: TRBV7-2
D gene: .
clone size: few
CDR3 protein: CASSRGTTEPQFF
CDR3 DNA: TGTGCCAGCAGCCGCGGGACGACGGAGCCGCAGTTCTTC

J gene: TRBJ2-2
V gene: TRBV18
D gene: .
clone size: .
CDR3 protein: CASSPGGQPYTGELFF
CDR3 DNA: TGTGCCAGCTCACCAGGCGGACAGCCGTACACCGGGGAGCTGTTTTTT

J gene: TRBJ1-6
V gene: TRBV6-1
D gene: .
clone size: .
CDR3 protein: CASGEPLHF
CDR3 DNA: TGTGCCTCCGGGGAGCCCCTCCACTTT

J gene: TRBJ2-7
V gene: TRBV25-1
D gene: .
clone size: many
CDR3 protein: CASSEAVPSSYEQYF
CDR3 DNA: TGTGCCAGCAGTGAGGCCGTACCCAGCTCCTACGAGCAGTACTTC

J gene: TRBJ2-7
V gene: TRBV29-1
D gene: .
clone size: .
CDR3 protein: CSVDRDGSYEQYF
CDR3 DNA: TGCAGCGTTGACCGGGACGGTTCCTACGAGCAGTACTTC

J gene: TRBJ2-5
V gene: TRBV20-1
D gene: .
clone size: few
CDR3 protein: CSASCVGVQETQYF
CDR3 DNA: TGCAGTGCTTCCTGTGTCGGGGTACAAGAGACCCAGTACTTC

J gene: TRBJ1-1
V gene: TRBV7-2
D gene: TRBD1
clone size: .
CDR3 protein: CASSLAGTGRPEAFF
CDR3 DNA: TGTGCCAGCAGCTTAGCGGGGACAGGGAGACCTGAAGCTTTCTTT

J gene: TRBJ2-7
V gene: TRBV2
D gene: TRBD2
clone size: many
CDR3 protein: CASSGNSGSSPVEQYF
CDR3 DNA: TGTGCCAGCAGTGGGAATAGCGGGAGCTCGCCGGTGGAGCAGTACTTC

J gene: TRBJ1-2
V gene: TRBV19
D gene: .
clone size: many
CDR3 protein: CASSINSAGYGYTF
CDR3 DNA: TGTGCCAGTAGTATCAATAGCGCCGGATATGGCTACACCTTC

J gene: TRBJ2-6
V gene: TRBV6-1
D gene: .
clone size: few
CDR3 protein: CASSEIYHSGANVLTF
CDR3 DNA: TGTGCCAGCAGTGAAATCTACCACTCTGGGGCCAACGTCCTGACTTTC

J gene: TRBJ2-3
V gene: TRBV20-1
D gene: TRBD1
clone size: .
CDR3 protein: CSSPDRGFSDTQYF
CDR3 DNA: TGCAGTTCACCGGACAGGGGATTCTCAGATACGCAGTATTTT

J gene: TRBJ2-5
V gene: TRBV7-9
D gene: .
clone size: many
CDR3 protein: CASSLVRSGRKYQETQYF
CDR3 DNA: TGTGCCAGCAGCTTAGTTCGGAGCGGAAGGAAGTACCAAGAGACCCAGTACTTC

J gene: TRBJ1-1
V gene: TRBV9
D gene: .
clone size: .
CDR3 protein: CASSVGGVGTEAFF
CDR3 DNA: TGTGCCAGCAGCGTAGGTGGGGTCGGGACTGAAGCTTTCTTT

J gene: TRBJ1-4
V gene: TRBV19
D gene: TRBD1
clone size: .
CDR3 protein: CASSIGGQATNEKLFF
CDR3 DNA: TGTGCCAGTAGTATAGGTGGACAGGCGACTAATGAAAAACTGTTTTTT

J gene: TRBJ1-5
V gene: TRBV5-6
D gene: .
clone size: .
CDR3 protein: CASSLALEQPQHF
CDR3 DNA: TGTGCCAGCAGCTTGGCCCTGGAGCAGCCCCAGCATTTT